Each of the 13 T cell receptor beta chains below was sequenced from the same sample in a study of T cells in Graves' hyperthyroidism and ophthalmopathy. Researchers amplified the TCR beta CDR3 regions from RNA transcripts. Initially, a first-round RT-PCR of the TCR CDR3 employed the HTBI primer set. One entry per CDR3 protein results from TCRdb running MiXCR on the multiplex PCR reads. The profile shows roughly 650,000 distinct CDR3 sequences, more than 15% of them singletons. The sample was blood. These receptors were collected from a woman between 40 and 55 years old with Graves' ophthalmopathy.

This clonotype was observed at least ten times. The chain links TRBV7-9 to TRBJ1-2; 8 nucleotides line up with TRBD1. The CDR3 sequence is 16 residues long. Losses at the gene ends were 5 bases for V and 1 base for J; bases not matched to a gene: 9. Germline lookup yields CDR1 SEHNR and CDR2 FQNEAQ (reference sequence). The CDR3 reads CASSGKGQADNYGYTF. CDR3 nucleotide sequence: TGTGCCAGCAGCGGGAAGGGACAGGCTGATAACTATGGCTACACCTTC.

This clonotype was seen many times. The J gene is TRBJ2-3, the V gene TRBV5-1; TRBD2 matches at 8 bases. Losses at the gene ends were 7 bases for V and 4 bases for J; bases not matched to a gene: 11. This CDR3 is built from 15 residues. In germline, CDR1 is SGHRS, CDR2 YFSETQ. The DNA of the CDR3 is TGCGCCAGCGGACTTCGGGGGGGGGGAGCAGATACGCAGTATTTT. Encoded protein: CASGLRGGGADTQYF.

The sample holds many counts of this clonotype. V and J are TRBV20-1 and TRBJ2-7; the D is unclear. Trimming removed 4 bases from V and 0 bases from J, with 13 bases in between. The CDR3 contains 14 residues. The V gene's germline CDR1 is DFQATT and CDR2 SNEGSKA (reference sequence). Here the CDR3 DNA reads TGCAGTGCTACACCCACTCTGAGCTCCTACGAGCAGTACTTC. Translated: CSATPTLSSYEQYF.

This clonotype was picked up a small number of times. The chain combines TRBV29-1 with TRBJ2-7; either TRBD1 or TRBD2 may supply D (5 bases each). Trimming took off 4 bases at V and 2 bases at J, with 18 bases between the two ends. CDR3 length: 15 amino acids. CDR1 is SQVTM, CDR2 ANQGSEA, per germline. CDR3 region: CSVAGGQGAAYEQYF. Here the CDR3 DNA reads TGCAGCGTTGCTGGGGGTCAGGGCGCCGCCTACGAGCAGTACTTC.

The sample holds many counts of this clonotype. The V and J genes are TRBV5-5 and TRBJ2-7; the D is unclear. CDR1 and CDR2 (germline): SGHKS, YYEKEE (reference sequence). The V end lost 4 bases, the J end lost 3 bases, and 17 bases lay between the germline ends. This CDR3 has 15 amino acids. The CDR3: CASSLNLARYYEQYF. The CDR3 coding sequence is TGTGCCAGCAGCCTAAACCTCGCGAGGTACTACGAGCAGTACTTC.

This clonotype was observed at least ten times. CDR3 DNA sequence: TGCAGTGCTAGACGCCCCGCTCGGGAGGGCGAGCAGTACTTC. This translates into CSARRPAREGEQYF. The chain is built from TRBV20-1 and TRBJ2-7; 8 nucleotides line up with TRBD2. Germline V gene data show CDR1 as DFQATT and CDR2 as SNEGSKA (reference sequence). This CDR3 is built from 14 residues. V lost 2 bases, J lost 6 bases, and 9 bases stayed unmatched.

This clonotype was detected ten times or more. The chain combines TRBV7-9 with TRBJ1-1; unclear D gene. With 0 bases removed from V and 8 bases from J, the gap between germline ends came to 10 bases. CDR3 length: 13 amino acids. CDR1 SEHNR and CDR2 FQNEAQ come from the germline V gene (reference sequence). The CDR3 DNA is TGTGCCAGCAGCTTAGCGCGAGGACCCGAAGCTTTCTTT. Translated, it gives CASSLARGPEAFF. The whole variable domain, remainder taken from reference TRBV7-9 and TRBJ1-1, is DTGVSQNPRHKITKRGQNVTFRCDPISEHNRLYWYRQTLGQGPEFLTYFQNEAQLEKSRLLSDRFSAERPKGSFSTLEIQRTEQGDSAMYLCASSLARGPEAFFGQGTRLTVV.

This clonotype was seen many times. The CDR3 spells CASSFVDGNTGELFF. CDR3 in DNA: TGCGCCAGCAGCTTCGTTGACGGCAACACCGGGGAGCTGTTTTTT. The rearrangement uses TRBV5-1 and TRBJ2-2; D ambiguous. This CDR3 has 15 residues. Germline loops: CDR1 SGHRS, CDR2 YFSETQ. Trimming left V 2 bases short and J 2 bases short, with 10 bases between. The whole variable domain, filled in from reference TRBV5-1 and TRBJ2-2, reads KAGVTQTPRYLIKTRGQQVTLSCSPISGHRSVSWYQQTPGQGLQFLFEYFSETQRNKGNFPGRFSGRQFSNSRSEMNVSTLELGDSALYLCASSFVDGNTGELFFGEGSRLTVL.

This clonotype appeared many times. This chain uses TRBV6-2 or TRBV6-3 with TRBJ2-7; D possibly corresponds to TRBD1 (6 bases). The CDR3 length is 14 residues. Germline lookup yields CDR1 MNHEY and CDR2 SVGEGT. Between the trimmed V and J ends, which lost 5 bases and 3 bases, there was a span of 14 bases. CDR3 sequence: CASSRQATHYEQYF. The CDR3 DNA sequence: TGTGCCAGCAGTCGACAGGCTACTCACTACGAGCAGTACTTC.

This clonotype was observed at least ten times. The chain has TRBV2 and TRBJ2-1; TRBD2 aligns across 11 bases. The germline V gene has CDR1 SNHLY and CDR2 FYNNEI. V lost 2 bases and J lost 3; bases outside the gene matches: 15. This CDR3 has 20 residues. Here the CDR3 DNA reads TGTGCCAGCAGTGAAAAGAAATCGGGACTAGCGGTAATTGGCTACAATGAGCAGTTCTTC. Residues: CASSEKKSGLAVIGYNEQFF.

This clonotype appeared a few times. The J gene is TRBJ2-1, the V gene TRBV6-1, with D perhaps given as TRBD1 or TRBD2 (6 bases each). The V end lost 2 bases, the J end lost 8 bases, and 7 bases lay between the germline ends. CDR3 length: 12 amino acids. Germline CDR1 is MNHNS and CDR2 is SASEGT. CDR3 coding DNA: TGTGCCAGCAGTGAAAGGGGGGATGAGCAGTTCTTC. As protein: CASSERGDEQFF.

J is TRBJ2-7 and V is TRBV3-1, with D perhaps matching TRBD1 or TRBD2 (5 bases each). CDR3 length equals 14 residues. The germline gives CDR1 LGHDT, CDR2 YNNKEL (reference sequence). Trimming took off 4 bases at V and 3 bases at J, with 13 bases between the two ends. The CDR3 DNA reads TGTGCCAGCAGCCTACCGGGACGGGGCTACGAGCAGTACTTC. It encodes CASSLPGRGYEQYF.

The genes are TRBV6-9 and TRBJ1-2; TRBD1 aligns across 8 bases. The CDR3 loop spans 15 amino acids. J was trimmed by 5 bases and V by 3 bases; bases with no gene match: 8. Germline CDR1 and CDR2: MNHGY and SVAAGI. CDR3 sequence: CASSYADRVWYGYTF. CDR3 nucleotide sequence: TGTGCCAGCAGTTACGCGGACAGGGTTTGGTATGGCTACACCTTC.